The rows below give T cell receptor beta chains drawn from one sample of a study of Ad26.COV2.S vaccination and SARS-CoV-2 variants. The data were produced by immunoSEQ multiplex PCR, yet TCRdb's version contains in-frame clones alone and is incomplete. In the table there are roughly 350,000 clones, roughly 91% of which are singletons. This material consisted of peripheral blood, taken in a trial of Ad26.COV2.S vaccine versus placebo. The receptors shown here come from a person between 18 and 65 years old who received the Ad26.COV2.S COVID-19 vaccine or a placebo. Both conserved end residues are part of each CDR3. D genes are given only for firm matches. Expanded clones are given a class, and other clones once, few, many or no size at all.

d_call j_call clone_size v_call cdr3_nt cdr3_aa
TRBD1 TRBJ2-3 NA TRBV28 TGTGCCAGCAGTTATCGGGACAGGGGGTTGGATACGCAGTATTTT CASSYRDRGLDTQYF
NA TRBJ1-1 few TRBV7-9 TGTGCCAGCAGCTTAGCGTTACAGGCTATGAACACTGAAGCTTTCTTT CASSLALQAMNTEAFF
TRBD2 TRBJ2-7 NA TRBV13 TGTGCCAGCAGCTTAGAGGCTGGTGGCGGGAGCTACGAGCAGTACTTC CASSLEAGGGSYEQYF
NA TRBJ2-3 NA TRBV20-1 TGCAGTGCTAGTCCCACAGATACGCAGTATTTT CSASPTDTQYF
NA TRBJ2-3 once TRBV19 TGTGCCAGTTCACGGACTTTCTCAGATACGCAGTATTTT CASSRTFSDTQYF
TRBD1 TRBJ1-2 NA TRBV27 TGTGCCAGCAGTTCCCAGCCGACAGGGGGCATATATGGCTACACCTTC CASSSQPTGGIYGYTF
NA TRBJ1-2 NA TRBV19 TGTGCCAGTAGTCCCGACAGTTCCCCTGGCTACACCTTC CASSPDSSPGYTF
NA TRBJ2-2 once TRBV30 TGTGCCTGTTCTTTCGGGGAGCTGTTTTTT CACSFGELFF
NA TRBJ1-3 once TRBV18 TGTGCCAGCTCACCAAACGGCTTGAGCTCTGGAAACACCATATATTTT CASSPNGLSSGNTIYF
NA TRBJ2-3 NA TRBV2 TGTGCCAGCAGTGAACCTCTTACAGATACGCAGTATTTT CASSEPLTDTQYF
NA TRBJ2-5 NA TRBV6-1 TGTGCCAGCAGTGAAGCAGGCAGCTACCTGGAGACCCAGTACTTC CASSEAGSYLETQYF
TRBD1 TRBJ1-1 NA TRBV18 TGTGCCAGCTCACCACCGACAGGGGGGCAGAGCACTGAAGCTTTCTTT CASSPPTGGQSTEAFF
TRBD1 TRBJ1-1 NA TRBV24-1 TGTGCCACCAGTGAGACGACAGGGGCTGAAGCTTTCTTT CATSETTGAEAFF
TRBD1 TRBJ2-2 NA TRBV5-1 TGCGCCAGCAGCCAGACAGGGGGCTACACCGGGGAGCTGTTTTTT CASSQTGGYTGELFF
NA TRBJ2-7 once TRBV19 TGTGCCAGTAGTCAGGGGCCTGACGAGCAGTACTTC CASSQGPDEQYF
NA TRBJ1-1 NA TRBV7-6 TGTGCCAGCAGCCCGACCCCGAGACAGATGAACACTGAAGCTTTCTTT CASSPTPRQMNTEAFF
NA TRBJ1-1 NA TRBV5-6 TGTGCCAGCAGCTTCTCGGCCTCGTGGACTGAAGCTTTCTTT CASSFSASWTEAFF
NA TRBJ1-6 NA TRBV3-1/TRBV3-2 TGTGCCAGCAGCCAAACAACAGGGTTCGGTTCACCCCTCCACTTT CASSQTTGFGSPLHF
NA TRBJ1-2 NA TRBV19 TGTGCCAGTAAAATGGGGGGCGGCTATGGCTACACCTTC CASKMGGGYGYTF
TRBD2 TRBJ2-3 NA TRBV30 TGTGCCTGGAGTCTAGCGGGGGTAGATACGCAGTATTTT CAWSLAGVDTQYF
TRBD1 TRBJ2-1 NA TRBV7-9 TGTGCCAGCAGTTCCACAGGGGTTCAGGAGTTCTTC CASSSTGVQEFF
TRBD2 TRBJ2-3 NA TRBV11-2 TGTGCCAGCAGCCACGCACTGGGGCTAGCGGGGGTTCCACCCGATACGCAGTATTTT CASSHALGLAGVPPDTQYF
NA TRBJ1-5 NA TRBV18 TGTGCCAGCTCACCAAGGGCGGACAATCAGCCCCAGCATTTT CASSPRADNQPQHF
NA TRBJ1-1 NA TRBV19 TGTGCCAGTAGTCTACAAGAGAACACTGAAGCTTTCTTT CASSLQENTEAFF
TRBD2 TRBJ2-5 NA TRBV10-3 TGTGCCATCAGTGAGGTGGGACTAGCGGGTTTACATCAAGAGACCCAGTACTTC CAISEVGLAGLHQETQYF
TRBD1 TRBJ1-1 once TRBV18 TGTGCCAGCTCACCACGACAGGGTAGTGAAGCTTTCTTT CASSPRQGSEAFF
NA TRBJ2-2 NA TRBV19 TGTGCCAGTAGTATCGGAGGGGGCGCGGACGGGGAGCTGTTTTTT CASSIGGGADGELFF
NA TRBJ2-3 NA TRBV19 TGTGCCAGTAGTATCGGAACAACAGGGCTTGGCACAGATACGCAGTATTTT CASSIGTTGLGTDTQYF
TRBD2 TRBJ2-4 few TRBV7-8 TGTGCCAGCAGCTCCTCTAGCGGGTTAGCCAAAAACATTCAGTACTTC CASSSSSGLAKNIQYF
NA TRBJ2-7 NA TRBV5-1 TGCGCCAGCAGCTTGGACCGGTTTATCTACGAGCAGTACTTC CASSLDRFIYEQYF
TRBD2 TRBJ2-2 NA TRBV30 TGTGCCTGGAACCCAGGACTAGCGGACACCGGGGAGCTGTTTTTT CAWNPGLADTGELFF
NA TRBJ2-3 NA TRBV7-2 TGTGCCAGCAGCTTAGGTCCGGAGCCAGATACGCAGTATTTT CASSLGPEPDTQYF
NA TRBJ1-3 NA TRBV30 TGTGCCTGGAACGGGACGCCTGGTCGCACCATATATTTT CAWNGTPGRTIYF
NA TRBJ1-5 NA TRBV6-5 TGTGCCAGCAGGCCGACTAGCAATCAGCCCCAGCATTTT CASRPTSNQPQHF
NA TRBJ1-4 NA TRBV6-1 TGTGCCAGCAGTGAAGTAGTCGGCGGGGAGAAAGATGAAAAACTGTTTTTT CASSEVVGGEKDEKLFF
NA TRBJ1-2 NA TRBV2 TGTGCCAGCGGGGCAGGGGCATATGGCTACACCTTC CASGAGAYGYTF
NA TRBJ2-5 NA TRBV27 TGTGCCAGCAGTTTATGGGGCTCCTTGGAGACCCAGTACTTC CASSLWGSLETQYF
NA TRBJ2-7 NA TRBV2 TGTGCCAGCAACCCACAGGGAACCTACGAGCAGTACTTC CASNPQGTYEQYF
NA TRBJ1-2 NA TRBV3-1/TRBV3-2 TGTGCCAGCAGCCAAGATTGGCGGGGGAACTATGGCTACACCTTC CASSQDWRGNYGYTF
NA TRBJ1-5 NA TRBV9 TGTGCCAGCAGCGTTGGTAGCAATCAGCCCCAGCATTTT CASSVGSNQPQHF
TRBD1 TRBJ1-1 NA TRBV5-1 TGCGCCAGCAGCGAGGGACAGGGGGCAAGGAGGACTGAAGCTTTCTTT CASSEGQGARRTEAFF
TRBD2 TRBJ2-1 NA TRBV7-9 TGTGCCAGCAGCTTAGCCTTGAGTAGCGGGGCCTACAATGAGCAGTTCTTC CASSLALSSGAYNEQFF
TRBD2 TRBJ2-1 NA TRBV4-2 TGTGCCAGCAGTCAAGGGGAGGGGACTAGCGGTCTAAATGAGCAGTTCTTC CASSQGEGTSGLNEQFF
TRBD2 TRBJ2-7 NA TRBV10-3 TGTGCCATCAGTGAGCTAGCGGGAGGATCCGGCGAGCAGTACTTC CAISELAGGSGEQYF
NA TRBJ1-5 NA TRBV25-1 TGTGCCAGCAGGGGGGACTTCCCAAATCAGCCCCAGCATTTT CASRGDFPNQPQHF
NA TRBJ1-4 NA TRBV7-7 TGTGCTAGCAGCTTAAACTCCAATGAAAAACTGTTTTTT CASSLNSNEKLFF
NA TRBJ2-1 NA TRBV4-2 TGTGCCAGCAGCCAAGATCTCACCACCTACAATGAGCAGTTCTTC CASSQDLTTYNEQFF
TRBD1 TRBJ1-1 NA TRBV5-4 TGTGCCAGCAGCCCAAGGACAGGGTTTAACACTGAAGCTTTCTTT CASSPRTGFNTEAFF
TRBD1 TRBJ2-3 NA TRBV6-5 TGTGCCAGCAGTAGACAGGGTACGCAGTATTTT CASSRQGTQYF
NA TRBJ2-7 NA TRBV5-4 TGTGCCAGCAGCTTGGGGCAGGGGACGGACGAGCAGTACTTC CASSLGQGTDEQYF